The rows below give T cell receptor beta chains drawn from one sample of a study of blood T cell repertoires in COVID-19. The protocol was immunoSEQ multiplex PCR, while the TCRdb copy is restricted to in-frame clones and leaves out a portion. The table records 130,000 or so clones, 80% to 90% of them present only once. Sequenced sample: PBMCs or T cells enriched from blood (not recorded which). Source of these receptors: a middle-aged man with acute COVID-19. The CDR3 runs from the conserved cysteine through the conserved F or W. The D gene is left open where the match is weak. Only part of the rows carry a size: once, few, many, or a class if the clone is expanded.

>TRBV6-5|.|TRBJ1-2|.
CASSYRIDFTKLF
TGTGCCAGCAGTTACAGGATCGACTTTACTAAACTATTC
>TRBV5-1|TRBD2|TRBJ2-1|.
CASSYSGRGGGEQFF
TGCGCCAGCAGCTATAGCGGGAGAGGGGGTGGTGAGCAGTTCTTC
>TRBV28|.|TRBJ2-1|.
CASSLPPRNEQFF
TGTGCCAGCAGTCTCCCTCCCCGGAATGAGCAGTTCTTC
>TRBV3-1/TRBV3-2|TRBD2|TRBJ2-1|once
CASSLGTSGRDEQLF
TGTGCCAGCAGCCTAGGGACTAGCGGGCGGGATGAGCAGCTCTTC
>TRBV7-9|.|TRBJ1-6|once
CASSLARTDNSPLHF
TGTGCCAGCAGCTTAGCAAGGACAGATAATTCACCCCTCCACTTT
>TRBV27|.|TRBJ1-1|.
CASAKEGYTEAFF
TGTGCCAGCGCCAAAGAGGGTTACACTGAAGCTTTCTTT
>TRBV29-1|TRBD2|TRBJ2-7|.
CSVDGSGDEQYF
TGCAGCGTTGACGGTAGCGGGGACGAGCAGTACTTC
>TRBV30|.|TRBJ1-4|few
CAWSGQGSEKLFF
TGTGCCTGGAGTGGCCAGGGCTCCGAAAAACTGTTTTTT
>TRBV30|.|TRBJ2-3|.
CAWGSGTQYF
TGTGCCTGGGGCAGCGGTACGCAGTATTTT
>TRBV2|.|TRBJ2-4|.
CASSAGGISGIQYF
TGTGCCAGCAGTGCTGGCGGGATAAGCGGCATTCAGTACTTC
>TRBV5-8|TRBD1|TRBJ2-7|.
CASSLGQGALLNEQYF
TGTGCCAGCAGCTTGGGGCAGGGGGCATTACTTAACGAGCAGTACTTC
>TRBV19|.|TRBJ1-5|once
CASRGQSNQPQHF
TGTGCCAGTAGGGGGCAGAGCAATCAGCCCCAGCATTTT
>TRBV10-1|.|TRBJ1-1|.
CASSDEGMNTEAFF
TGCGCCAGCAGTGATGAGGGTATGAACACTGAAGCTTTCTTT
>TRBV11-2|.|TRBJ1-6|.
CASSLELGPGQSPLHF
TGTGCCAGCAGCTTAGAATTGGGTCCAGGGCAGTCACCCCTCCACTTT
>TRBV6-5|.|TRBJ2-7|.
CASSYSHSYEQYF
TGTGCCAGCAGTTACTCTCATTCCTACGAGCAGTACTTC
>TRBV19|.|TRBJ1-2|few
CASSPQAANYGYTF
TGTGCCAGTAGTCCTCAGGCCGCTAACTATGGCTACACCTTC
>TRBV7-2|.|TRBJ2-7|.
CASSSPTGRSYEQYF
TGTGCCAGCAGCTCCCCGACAGGTCGCTCCTACGAGCAGTACTTC
>TRBV18|.|TRBJ1-3|.
CASSPPSLGNTIYF
TGTGCCAGCTCACCACCAAGCCTTGGAAACACCATATATTTT
>TRBV10-3|.|TRBJ2-5|.
CAIRGRQETQYF
TGTGCCATTAGAGGGAGACAAGAGACCCAGTACTTC
>TRBV4-2|.|TRBJ1-5|few
CASSQSTGTGNQPQHF
TGTGCCAGCAGCCAGTCCACAGGCACGGGCAATCAGCCCCAGCATTTT
>TRBV3-1/TRBV3-2|TRBD1|TRBJ1-2|.
CASSLDSLGQGSYGYTF
TGTGCCAGCAGCCTTGATAGCCTGGGACAGGGGAGCTATGGCTACACCTTC
>TRBV19|TRBD2|TRBJ2-1|.
CASKALAGVDEQFF
TGTGCCAGTAAAGCACTAGCGGGAGTCGATGAGCAGTTCTTC
>TRBV7-2|.|TRBJ1-5|.
CASSSFNQPQHF
TGTGCCAGCAGCTCATTCAATCAGCCCCAGCATTTT
>TRBV5-1|TRBD1|TRBJ1-2|.
CASSPEGTGDYGYTF
TGCGCCAGCAGCCCCGAAGGGACAGGGGACTATGGCTACACCTTC
>TRBV28|.|TRBJ1-2|.
CASTPPSGGYTF
TGTGCCAGCACCCCTCCCTCAGGGGGCTACACCTTC
>TRBV10-1|TRBD1|TRBJ2-2|.
CASSEANRGQNGELFF
TGCGCCAGCAGTGAGGCCAACAGGGGGCAGAACGGGGAGCTGTTTTTT
>TRBV6-5|TRBD1|TRBJ1-2|.
CASSGFKGADGYTF
TGTGCCAGTTCCGGGTTTAAGGGGGCTGATGGCTACACCTTC
>TRBV19|.|TRBJ1-5|.
CASSIREYSNQPQHF
TGTGCCAGTAGTATACGGGAGTATAGCAATCAGCCCCAGCATTTT
>TRBV2|TRBD2|TRBJ2-7|.
CASSEAPGTSAVQYF
TGTGCCAGCAGTGAAGCGCCGGGGACTAGCGCGGTGCAGTACTTC
>TRBV6-1|.|TRBJ2-2|.
CASSEGRSWTGELFF
TGTGCCAGCAGTGAGGGCAGGTCTTGGACCGGGGAGCTGTTTTTT
>TRBV2|TRBD2|TRBJ2-1|.
CASTSGVYNEQFF
TGTGCCAGCACTAGCGGGGTCTACAATGAGCAGTTCTTC
>TRBV6-1|.|TRBJ1-2|.
CASSEGPAANYGYTF
TGTGCCAGCAGTGAGGGTCCAGCGGCTAACTATGGCTACACCTTC
>TRBV11-2|TRBD2|TRBJ2-1|.
CASSLGGMREQFF
TGTGCCAGCAGCTTGGGGGGGATGAGGGAGCAGTTCTTC
>TRBV18|.|TRBJ2-7|.
CASSPGGQSYEQYF
TGTGCCAGCTCACCAGGGGGCCAGTCCTACGAGCAGTACTTC
>TRBV9|.|TRBJ1-2|few
CASSVATEPYGYTF
TGTGCCAGCAGCGTAGCTACAGAACCCTATGGCTACACCTTC
>TRBV21-1|.|TRBJ1-1|.
CASSVRDRVRTEAFF
TGTGCCAGCAGCGTCCGGGACAGGGTACGCACTGAAGCTTTCTTT
>TRBV5-1|.|TRBJ1-5|.
CASSLGWGDQPQHF
TGCGCCAGCAGCTTGGGGTGGGGGGATCAGCCCCAGCATTTT
>TRBV29-1|.|TRBJ1-3|.
CSVSSDTSGNTIYF
TGCAGCGTCTCGTCGGACACCTCTGGAAACACCATATATTTT
>TRBV2|TRBD2|TRBJ2-7|.
CASSREDGEQYF
TGTGCCAGCAGCCGGGAGGATGGAGAGCAGTACTTC
>TRBV28|.|TRBJ2-1|.
CASDRRNNEQFF
TGTGCCAGCGATCGGAGGAACAATGAGCAGTTCTTC
>TRBV7-3|.|TRBJ2-3|.
CASSYGLASTDTQYF
TGTGCCAGCAGCTACGGACTGGCCTCCACAGATACGCAGTATTTT
>TRBV28|TRBD1|TRBJ2-7|.
CASRLKDRATYEQYF
TGTGCCAGCAGACTCAAAGACAGGGCAACCTACGAGCAGTACTTC
>TRBV19|.|TRBJ1-4|once
CASSPLDSEKLFF
TGTGCCAGTAGTCCCCTGGACAGCGAAAAACTGTTTTTT
>TRBV5-1|TRBD1|TRBJ1-3|once
CASRQGEGGNTIYF
TGCGCCAGCAGACAGGGGGAGGGAGGAAACACCATATATTTT